One and the same sample provided the 27 T cell receptor beta chains below, sequenced in a study of cytomegalovirus exposure and HLA in healthy donors. PCR employed 60 Vbeta and 13 Jbeta primers. Assay used: immunoSEQ multiplex PCR; TCRdb lists only in-frame clones, some missing. The sample includes over 90,000 clones, around 72% of them seen just once. Sequences were obtained from PBMCs. These receptors all stem from a man in his forties in good health and CMV-seronegative.

The gene calls are TRBV7-2 and TRBJ1-2; 7 bases line up with TRBD1. Germline trimming cut 1 base from V and 10 bases from J; bases unmatched to any gene: 9. The germline V gene has CDR1 SGHTA and CDR2 FQGNSA. The CDR3 length is 14 residues. Here the CDR3 DNA reads TGTGCCAGCAGCTTAGGGGACGACAGGGAGGTCTACACCTTC. Its translation: CASSLGDDREVYTF.

The chain combines TRBV19 with TRBJ2-2; D is perhaps TRBD1 (6 bases). Germline loops: CDR1 LNHDA, CDR2 SQIVND (reference sequence). The CDR3 sequence is 15 residues long. Trimming shortened V by 5 bases and J by 2 bases, and 12 bases separated the two germline ends. The CDR3 DNA is TGTGCCAGTAGTGTTACAGGGTCCAACACCGGGGAGCTGTTTTTT. Protein sequence: CASSVTGSNTGELFF.

The V call is TRBV29-1, the J call TRBJ2-7; possible D gene TRBD1, 6 bases. The V end lost 6 bases, the J end lost 2 bases, and 17 bases lay between the germline ends. Germline CDR1 SQVTM, CDR2 ANQGSEA. CDR3 length: 14 residues. DNA of the CDR3: TGCAGCGTCCGACGAGGGGGTTCAGCCTACGAGCAGTACTTC. It encodes CSVRRGGSAYEQYF.

The V gene is TRBV7-6, the J gene TRBJ2-7; 11 nucleotides match TRBD1. Germline CDR1 reads SGHVS; CDR2 reads FNYEAQ. V lost 5 bases, J lost 7 bases, and 10 bases stayed unmatched. CDR3 size: 15 residues. This chain's CDR3 is CASSAAWDRGEEQYF. The CDR3 coding sequence is TGTGCCAGCAGCGCAGCTTGGGACAGGGGGGAGGAGCAGTACTTC.

This clone was observed a handful of times. This sequence joins TRBV11-3 and TRBJ2-1; 9 positions agree with TRBD2. Trimming at V came to 5 bases and at J to 8 bases, leaving 16 bases not matched to a gene. This CDR3 comprises 17 residues. Germline V lookup: CDR1 SGHNT, CDR2 YENEEA. The CDR3 DNA reads as TGTGCCAGCAGCCGAACCTTTGCTAGCGGGATGACGGATGAGCAGTTCTTC. Protein: CASSRTFASGMTDEQFF.

The chain combines TRBV19 with TRBJ2-2; TRBD1 agrees at 7 bases. J lost 4 bases, V lost 6 bases, and 8 bases had no gene match. The CDR3 contains 15 residues. Germline V lookup: CDR1 LNHDA, CDR2 SQIVND (reference sequence). CDR3 residues: CASRATGSGTGELFF. The CDR3 nucleotides read TGTGCCAGTAGAGCGACAGGGAGTGGCACCGGGGAGCTGTTTTTT.

The chain joins TRBV5-6 to TRBJ2-6; TRBD2 matches at 9 bases. The germline CDR1 and CDR2 sequences are SGHDT and YYEEEE. The CDR3 totals 19 residues. V trimming: 1 base; J trimming: 0 bases; junction bases outside the gene matches: 8. The CDR3 nucleotides are TGTGCCAGCAGCTTGCCGGGACTAGCCTTGAGCTCTGGGGCCAACGTCCTGACTTTC. Translating it yields CASSLPGLALSSGANVLTF. Full variable domain (outside the CDR3, taken from reference TRBV5-6 and TRBJ2-6): DAGVTQSPTHLIKTRGQQVTLRCSPKSGHDTVSWYQQALGQGPQFIFQYYEEEERQRGNFPDRFSGHQFPNYSSELNVNALLLGDSALYLCASSLPGLALSSGANVLTFGAGSRLTVL.

This clone was observed a few times. The chain's CDR3 is CASSSRVANTEAFF. The CDR3 nucleotides are TGCGCCAGCAGCTCCAGGGTAGCGAACACTGAAGCTTTCTTT. The chain has TRBV5-1 and TRBJ1-1, with D possibly being TRBD1 (5 bases). This CDR3 spans 14 amino acids. Deletions cut 3 bases from V and 1 base from J, with 10 bases between. Germline V CDR1 and CDR2: SGHRS, YFSETQ.

The genes are TRBV25-1 and TRBJ1-5, with D perhaps TRBD1 (6 bases). Germline V gene sequence: CDR1 MGHDK, CDR2 SYGVNS. V lost 1 base, J lost 7 bases, and 17 bases lay in between. This CDR3 is built from 16 residues. The chain's CDR3 is CASSEWGPGGDQPQHF. CDR3 DNA sequence: TGTGCCAGCAGTGAATGGGGGCCCGGGGGGGACCAGCCCCAGCATTTT.

The chain joins TRBV4-3 to TRBJ2-3; 7 nucleotides agree with TRBD1. Germline CDR1 and CDR2: LGHNA and YSLEER. The CDR3 is made up of 14 amino acids. J was trimmed by 9 bases and V by 5 bases; bases with no gene match: 11. The CDR3 DNA is TGCGCCAGCAGCTACAGACAGGGAAGAGGCACGCAGTATTTT. Its translation is CASSYRQGRGTQYF.

CDR3 bases: TGTGCCAGCAGTAGGGGCCTAGCGGGGGGGTACACAGATACGCAGTATTTT. Translation gives CASSRGLAGGYTDTQYF. V and J are TRBV11-2 and TRBJ2-3; 12 bases agree with TRBD2. Per germline, CDR1 SGHAT and CDR2 FQNNGV. The CDR3 runs 17 residues. The trim removed 6 bases at V and 2 bases at J, leaving 9 bases unmatched.

The V call is TRBV7-9, the J call TRBJ1-3; tentative D call: TRBD1 (5 bases). Trimming stripped 0 bases from V and 1 base from J, with 7 bases between. This CDR3 is 15 amino acids long. Per germline, CDR1 SEHNR and CDR2 FQNEAQ (reference sequence). CDR3: CASSLAGTSGNTIYF. As DNA, the CDR3 is TGTGCCAGCAGCTTAGCAGGGACTTCTGGAAACACCATATATTTT.

The gene calls are TRBV29-1 and TRBJ2-5; TRBD1 aligns across 9 bases. With the DNA end fitting TRBJ2-7 better, the J assignment may be wrong. There are 13 residues in the CDR3. Germline CDR1 reads SQVTM; CDR2 reads ANQGSEA. The CDR3: CSVPGQGFYEQYF. The CDR3 DNA reads TGCAGCGTTCCGGGACAGGGATTCTACGAGCAGTACTTC.

This clone was recorded only once. V usage is TRBV5-8 and J usage is TRBJ1-2; D gene uncertain. Trimming cost V 4 bases and J 4 bases, with 20 bases left between them. This CDR3 is 16 amino acids long. The germline V gene has CDR1 SGHTS and CDR2 YDEGEE. In nucleotides, the CDR3 is TGTGCCAGCAGCACATCCTCATGGGGAGTTAGCTATGGCTACACCTTC. Translated, it gives CASSTSSWGVSYGYTF. The complete variable domain, with remaining parts taken from reference TRBV5-8 and TRBJ1-2, reads EAGVTQSPTHLIKTRGQQATLRCSPISGHTSVYWYQQALGLGLQFLLWYDEGEERNRGNFPPRFSGRQFPNYSSELNVNALELEDSALYLCASSTSSWGVSYGYTFGSGTRLTVV.

The V call is TRBV6-5, the J call TRBJ1-3; 7 positions agree with TRBD1. The CDR3 loop spans 15 amino acids. Germline loops: CDR1 MNHEY, CDR2 SVGAGI. With V trimmed by 5 bases and J by 2 bases, 6 bases remained unmatched. Written as DNA, the CDR3 is TGTGCCAGCAGTCGGAAGACAGGGACTGGAAACACCATATATTTT. Protein product: CASSRKTGTGNTIYF.

The sample holds a few counts of this clone. The V gene is TRBV6-1, the J gene TRBJ1-5, with a weak D call TRBD1 (5 bases). V was shortened by 2 bases and J by 3 bases, with 11 bases between the two germline ends. CDR1 and CDR2 from the germline V gene are MNHNS and SASEGT. The CDR3 loop spans 15 amino acids. The CDR3 coding sequence is TGTGCCAGCAGTGAATTCCAGGGATCCAATCAGCCCCAGCATTTT. Protein sequence: CASSEFQGSNQPQHF.

The V call is TRBV6-5, the J call TRBJ1-6, with TRBD1 matching 10 bases. The CDR3 runs 15 residues. Germline assignment: CDR1 MNHEY and CDR2 SVGAGI. Unmatched junction bases numbered 8, after V lost 6 bases and J lost 9 bases. The CDR3 spells CASRDPGQGSSPLHF. The CDR3 DNA follows: TGTGCCAGCAGAGACCCGGGACAGGGGAGTTCACCCCTCCACTTT.

Note on this clone: One end of the junction does not line up with germline, which may come from a read error. J is TRBJ1-2 and V is TRBV4-2; D possibly corresponds to TRBD1 (6 bases). Germline V gene sequence: CDR1 LGHNA, CDR2 YNFKEQ. This CDR3 has 14 residues. CDR3 sequence (DNA): TGTGCCGGCAGCCAAGAACAGGGCTCCTATGGCTACACCTTC. This gives the protein CAGSQEQGSYGYTF.

The chain has TRBV5-4 and TRBJ2-3; D uncertain. CDR1 and CDR2 from the germline V gene are SGHNT and YYREEE (reference sequence). V was pared by 1 base and J by 0 bases, with 9 bases between. The CDR3 has 15 residues. CDR3 sequence: CASSLPGLSTDTQYF. For the CDR3, the DNA is TGTGCCAGCAGCTTGCCGGGTTTAAGCACAGATACGCAGTATTTT.

This clone was detected a few times. The V gene is TRBV7-2, the J gene TRBJ2-3, with 7 nucleotides matching TRBD2. V trimming: 4 bases; J trimming: 2 bases; junction bases outside the gene matches: 18. This CDR3 region has 19 residues. Germline V gives CDR1 SGHTA, CDR2 FQGNSA. The chain's CDR3 is CASSSRSGGGSGYTDTQYF. DNA of the CDR3: TGTGCCAGCAGCTCCCGGTCGGGGGGTGGTAGCGGTTACACAGATACGCAGTATTTT. The complete variable domain, with remaining parts taken from reference TRBV7-2 and TRBJ2-3, reads GAGVSQSPSNKVTEKGKDVELRCDPISGHTALYWYRQSLGQGLEFLIYFQGNSAPDKSGLPSDRFSAERTGGSVSTLTIQRTQQEDSAVYLCASSSRSGGGSGYTDTQYFGPGTRLTVL.

This clone came up a few times. The chain combines TRBV7-6 with TRBJ1-1, with a possible D match to TRBD1 (6 bases). V was shortened by 4 bases and J by 0 bases, with 12 bases between the two germline ends. This CDR3 comprises 15 residues. Looked up from germline, CDR1 is SGHVS and CDR2 is FNYEAQ. The CDR3 DNA reads TGTGCCAGCAGCTCGGGCACAGGGCTGAACACTGAAGCTTTCTTT. It specifies CASSSGTGLNTEAFF.

This sequence joins TRBV18 and TRBJ1-4; perhaps TRBD1 as D (6 bases). The CDR3 loop spans 15 amino acids. V gave up 3 bases and J gave up 8 bases, with 16 bases separating them. Germline V gives CDR1 KGHSH, CDR2 LQKENI. CDR3: CASSPGERGGEKLFF. Written as DNA, the CDR3 is TGTGCCAGCTCACCGGGGGAGAGGGGGGGAGAAAAACTGTTTTTT.

This clone was seen a few times. The chain recombines TRBV5-8 with TRBJ2-5; no definite D call. The length of the CDR3 is 12 residues. Germline assignment: CDR1 SGHTS and CDR2 YDEGEE. V was clipped by 1 base and J by 7 bases, with 8 bases between them. DNA of the CDR3: TGTGCCAGCAGCTTGTCGGTTGGGACCCAGTACTTC. It encodes CASSLSVGTQYF.

V gene TRBV27 combines with J gene TRBJ2-7; D is unresolved. V was shortened by 4 bases and J by 2 bases, with 15 bases between the two germline ends. This CDR3 is built from 15 residues. CDR1 is MNHEY and CDR2 is SMNVEV in the germline V gene (reference sequence). CDR3 DNA sequence: TGTGCCAGCAGTTCAGTGCGGAAACTTCCCTACGAGCAGTACTTC. Protein product: CASSSVRKLPYEQYF.

This clone has just one count. This chain joins TRBV4-2 and TRBJ2-5; TRBD1 matches 8 bases. Germline loops: CDR1 LGHNA, CDR2 YNFKEQ. This CDR3 comprises 16 residues. J was trimmed by 3 bases and V by 4 bases; bases with no gene match: 10. The CDR3 DNA is TGTGCCAGCAGCCTACAAGGACAGGGTTTTAAAGAGACCCAGTACTTC. Its protein is CASSLQGQGFKETQYF.

V and J are TRBV18 and TRBJ2-5; no definite D call. Germline V CDR1 and CDR2: KGHSH, LQKENI. V lost 3 bases, J lost 3 bases, and 5 bases lay in between. This CDR3 has 12 residues. This CDR3 is CASSPNKETQYF. The CDR3 region has the DNA TGTGCCAGCTCACCGAACAAAGAGACCCAGTACTTC.

This chain links TRBV9 with TRBJ2-5; the match to TRBD2 covers 11 bases. V lost 5 bases, J lost 5 bases, and 14 bases stayed unmatched. The germline V gene has CDR1 SGDLS and CDR2 YYNGEE. CDR3 length equals 17 residues. CDR3 region: CASSSSLIAGGLETQYF. CDR3 DNA sequence: TGTGCCAGCAGTTCAAGCCTAATAGCGGGGGGGCTTGAGACCCAGTACTTC.